A selection of T cell receptor beta chains follows, all from one sample in a study of T-cell memory formation after mild COVID-19. One entry per CDR3 protein, called by TCRdb with MiXCR from the 5' RACE reads. The sample holds roughly 130,000 distinct CDR3 sequences, about 17% seen once. Sequenced sample: PBMCs or a T cell subset sorted from them (not recorded which). The receptors shown here come from a man between 18 and 35 years old who had mild COVID-19 (a few samples of this study predate the infection). Cell type and time point are not known. The CDR3 runs from the conserved cysteine through the conserved F or W. A D gene is named only where the DNA matches it firmly. The size of a clone is reported for some rows only, either as once, few or many, or as a class for expanded clones.

J: TRBJ2-2
D: TRBD2
size: NA
V: TRBV7-2
DNA: TGTGCCAGCAGTGACCGGACTAGCGGCACCGGGGAGCTGTTTTTT
CDR3: CASSDRTSGTGELFF

J: TRBJ1-2
D: NA
size: NA
V: TRBV7-9
DNA: TGTGCCAGCAGCTTAACCGACGACTGGAGCTACACCTTC
CDR3: CASSLTDDWSYTF

J: TRBJ1-2
D: TRBD1
size: NA
V: TRBV20-1
DNA: TGCAGTGCTCCGGGACAGGGAGATTATGGCTACACCTTC
CDR3: CSAPGQGDYGYTF

J: TRBJ2-1
D: TRBD2
size: few
V: TRBV28
DNA: TGTGCCAGCAGTTTCGCACTAGCGGGGGCCCGCCGATTCGGTGAGCAGTTCTTC
CDR3: CASSFALAGARRFGEQFF

J: TRBJ1-4
D: NA
size: few
V: TRBV6-1
DNA: TGTGCCAGCAGTTGGGATTTTCGTTCGTCCGCCTTTAATGAAAAACTGTTTTTT
CDR3: CASSWDFRSSAFNEKLFF

J: TRBJ1-1
D: TRBD1
size: NA
V: TRBV11-2
DNA: TGTGCCAGCAGCGCCCTTCGACAGGGGGCTGGTGAAGCTTTCTTT
CDR3: CASSALRQGAGEAFF

J: TRBJ2-7
D: NA
size: few
V: TRBV30
DNA: TGTGCCTGGAGTGTACAAGGAGGCTACGAGCAGTACTTC
CDR3: CAWSVQGGYEQYF

J: TRBJ2-1
D: NA
size: NA
V: TRBV29-1
DNA: TGCAGCGTTGAGTCCGGGGCCGGAGGGGAGTACAATGAGCAGTTCTTC
CDR3: CSVESGAGGEYNEQFF

J: TRBJ2-7
D: NA
size: few
V: TRBV4-1
DNA: TGCGCCAGCAGCCCGCTTACAGGCTACTCCTACGAGCAGTACTTC
CDR3: CASSPLTGYSYEQYF

J: TRBJ1-1
D: NA
size: NA
V: TRBV20-1
DNA: TGCAGTGCTAGGCCTTACGGTGGTCTGGGAACTGAAGCTTTCTTT
CDR3: CSARPYGGLGTEAFF

J: TRBJ2-2
D: TRBD2
size: many
V: TRBV5-1
DNA: TGCGCCAGCAGCTTGGGACTAGCGGTCACCGGGGAGCTGTTTTTT
CDR3: CASSLGLAVTGELFF

J: TRBJ2-7
D: NA
size: few
V: TRBV6-2/TRBV6-3
DNA: TGTGCCAGCAGTTACAGTCAGCCTCAGGTATACGAGCAGTACTTC
CDR3: CASSYSQPQVYEQYF

J: TRBJ2-6
D: TRBD2
size: NA
V: TRBV28
DNA: TGTGCCAGCAGTCCCGGACTAGCGAGGTCTCTGGCCAACGTCCTGACTTTC
CDR3: CASSPGLARSLANVLTF

J: TRBJ2-1
D: TRBD2
size: few
V: TRBV18
DNA: TGTGCCAGCTCACCCATAGCGGGGGGCCTGAATGAGCAGTTCTTC
CDR3: CASSPIAGGLNEQFF

J: TRBJ2-1
D: TRBD2
size: NA
V: TRBV7-6
DNA: TGTGCCAGCAGCTTAGGGTTTAGCGGGGGGGCGGTCAGGTCCTACAATGAGCAGTTCTTC
CDR3: CASSLGFSGGAVRSYNEQFF

J: TRBJ1-5
D: NA
size: NA
V: TRBV19
DNA: TGTGCCAGTAGTATCCGGCTAGATCAGCCCCAGCATTTT
CDR3: CASSIRLDQPQHF

J: TRBJ2-7
D: NA
size: NA
V: TRBV14
DNA: TGTGCCAGCAGCCAGGGGGTGTACGAGCAGTACTTC
CDR3: CASSQGVYEQYF

J: TRBJ1-2
D: NA
size: few
V: TRBV9
DNA: TGTGCCAGCAGCGTAGCGGCAGGGGTTGGCTACACCTTC
CDR3: CASSVAAGVGYTF

J: TRBJ2-5
D: TRBD1
size: few
V: TRBV28
DNA: TGTGCCAGCAGAGACAGGGGGCGCGGGGAGACCCAGTACTTC
CDR3: CASRDRGRGETQYF

J: TRBJ1-3
D: NA
size: NA
V: TRBV19
DNA: TGTGCCAGTGGGACACCGGGGATGTTTTGGGGCTCTGGAAACACCATATATTTT
CDR3: CASGTPGMFWGSGNTIYF

J: TRBJ1-2
D: NA
size: few
V: TRBV14
DNA: TGTGCCAGCAGCCCACCGGGCCATGACTATGGCTACACCTTC
CDR3: CASSPPGHDYGYTF

J: TRBJ2-1
D: TRBD1
size: NA
V: TRBV12-3/TRBV12-4
DNA: TGTGCCAGCACGAGGGGACAGGGGGCCTCAAGGGACTTC
CDR3: CASTRGQGASRDF

J: TRBJ2-3
D: TRBD2
size: NA
V: TRBV20-1
DNA: TGCAGTGCTCCGACTAGCGGGGGGCCTACAGATACGCAGTATTTT
CDR3: CSAPTSGGPTDTQYF

J: TRBJ2-1
D: NA
size: many
V: TRBV5-4
DNA: TGTGCCAGCAGCCCGGGCGTGGGGTCCTACAATGAGCAGTTCTTC
CDR3: CASSPGVGSYNEQFF

J: TRBJ1-5
D: NA
size: NA
V: TRBV7-2
DNA: TGTGCCAGCAGCTTAGGCCGACAGCCCAATCAGCCCCAGCATTTT
CDR3: CASSLGRQPNQPQHF

J: TRBJ2-5
D: NA
size: NA
V: TRBV5-1
DNA: TGCGCCAGCACCCTACAAGAGGCCCAGTACTTC
CDR3: CASTLQEAQYF

J: TRBJ2-1
D: NA
size: few
V: TRBV7-9
DNA: TGTGCCAGCACACCGGGGGCCAGCTCCTACAATGAGCAGTTCTTC
CDR3: CASTPGASSYNEQFF

J: TRBJ2-7
D: NA
size: few
V: TRBV5-1
DNA: TGCGCCAGCAGTCCTGGGGCCCTCAATTTAGGCGAGCAGTACTTC
CDR3: CASSPGALNLGEQYF

J: TRBJ1-1
D: TRBD1
size: NA
V: TRBV2
DNA: TGTGCCAGCAGACAGGGGAGCGGCACTGAAGCTTTCTTT
CDR3: CASRQGSGTEAFF

J: TRBJ2-2
D: NA
size: NA
V: TRBV5-1
DNA: TGCGCCAGCGGCGGGACATTTAACACCGGGGAGCTGTTTTTT
CDR3: CASGGTFNTGELFF

J: TRBJ2-5
D: NA
size: few
V: TRBV4-1
DNA: TGCGCCAGCGGGCTAACCGCCAGGGAGACCCAGTACTTC
CDR3: CASGLTARETQYF

J: TRBJ2-4
D: TRBD1
size: once
V: TRBV3-1
DNA: TGTGCCAGCAGCCCATGGACCAGGACAGGGGTAAACATTCAGTACTTC
CDR3: CASSPWTRTGVNIQYF

J: TRBJ1-1
D: TRBD1
size: NA
V: TRBV20-1
DNA: TGCAGTGCTACCACCCCGACAGGGAGGAACACTGAAGCTTTCTTT
CDR3: CSATTPTGRNTEAFF

J: TRBJ1-1
D: NA
size: NA
V: TRBV9
DNA: TGTGCCAGCAGCGCTAGCGGCTTGAACACTGAAGCTTTCTTT
CDR3: CASSASGLNTEAFF

J: TRBJ1-1
D: NA
size: NA
V: TRBV3-1
DNA: TGTGCCAGCAGCCAAGATCTATGGAACACTGAAGCTTTCTTT
CDR3: CASSQDLWNTEAFF

J: TRBJ1-6
D: TRBD1
size: NA
V: TRBV12-3/TRBV12-4
DNA: TGTGCCAGCCGGGGACAGGGGATTTCACCCCTCCACTTT
CDR3: CASRGQGISPLHF

J: TRBJ2-2
D: NA
size: NA
V: TRBV5-1
DNA: TGCGCCAGCAGCTTGGTAGCCTCGAACACCGGGGAGCTGTTTTTT
CDR3: CASSLVASNTGELFF

J: TRBJ2-3
D: TRBD2
size: few
V: TRBV6-5
DNA: TGTGCCAGCAGTTACGGGATTTTTGGCGGGGGGGTCACAGATACGCAGTATTTT
CDR3: CASSYGIFGGGVTDTQYF

J: TRBJ1-2
D: NA
size: few
V: TRBV28
DNA: TGTGCCGCCAGGGCAGGGGACTATGGCTACACCTTC
CDR3: CAARAGDYGYTF

J: TRBJ1-4
D: TRBD1
size: NA
V: TRBV6-5
DNA: TGTGCCAGCAGGGGACAGTTGGCAAAACTGTTTTTT
CDR3: CASRGQLAKLFF

J: TRBJ2-1
D: NA
size: once
V: TRBV5-5
DNA: TGTGCCAGCAGCTTCGTGGACACAAGGGGTGAGCAGTTCTTC
CDR3: CASSFVDTRGEQFF